The 27 T cell receptor beta chains reported below all come from one sample, sequenced in a study of cytomegalovirus exposure and HLA in healthy donors. Primers included in the PCR were 60 Vbeta and 13 Jbeta primers. The protocol was immunoSEQ multiplex PCR, while the TCRdb copy is restricted to in-frame clones and leaves out a portion. Found here are about 160,000 clones, under 75% of them singletons; the top ten hold approximately 6.5%. Source material: PBMCs. These receptors were taken from a woman aged 55-70 years in good health and CMV-seropositive.

V usage is TRBV28 and J usage is TRBJ1-2; 7 bases agree with TRBD1. Per the germline V gene, CDR1 is MDHEN and CDR2 is SYDVKM. J lost 7 bases, V lost 6 bases, and 5 bases had no gene match. This CDR3 has 12 amino acids. The CDR3 region is CASRQQGIGYTF. Written as DNA, the CDR3 is TGTGCCAGCAGGCAACAGGGGATTGGCTACACCTTC.

The V and J genes are TRBV10-3 and TRBJ2-1; 14 nucleotides line up with TRBD2. The germline CDR1 and CDR2 sequences are ENHRY and SYGVKD. Unmatched junction bases numbered 0, after V lost 6 bases and J lost 8 bases. The CDR3 is 13 residues long. The CDR3 sequence is CAIRTSGRDEQFF. The CDR3 DNA follows: TGTGCCATCAGGACTAGCGGGAGGGATGAGCAGTTCTTC.

The chain uses TRBV7-8 and TRBJ2-2; 7 bases agree with TRBD2. The ends lost 1 base at V and 0 bases at J; junction bases unmatched: 2. The CDR3 contains 16 residues. Germline V gene lookup returns CDR1 SGHVS and CDR2 FQNEAQ. CDR3 protein: CASSLESGANTGELFF. The CDR3 DNA reads TGTGCCAGCAGCTTAGAAAGCGGGGCGAACACCGGGGAGCTGTTTTTT.

The chain uses TRBV4-1 and TRBJ1-1, with 9 bases aligning to TRBD1. This CDR3 region has 15 residues. Germline CDR1 reads MGHRA; CDR2 reads YSYEKL. V shed 3 bases and J 3 bases; nucleotides not matched to a gene: 5. The CDR3 coding sequence is TGCGCCAGCAGCCAGATCGGACAGGGGTACACTGAAGCTTTCTTT. It codes for CASSQIGQGYTEAFF.

This chain joins TRBV10-1 and TRBJ2-2; tentative D call: TRBD2 (7 bases). The CDR3 extends over 14 amino acids. V lost 11 bases, J lost 10 bases, and 23 bases lay in between. Germline CDR1 and CDR2: WNHNN and SYGVQD (reference sequence). The CDR3 sequence: CASSEGGGMQELFF. Written as DNA, the CDR3 is TGCGCCTCCAGTGAGGGGGGGGGAATGCAGGAGCTGTTTTTT.

The J gene is TRBJ1-4, the V gene TRBV7-2, with TRBD1 as a possible D gene (6 bases). The V end lost 5 bases, the J end lost 6 bases, and 13 bases lay between the germline ends. This CDR3 spans 14 amino acids. From germline, CDR1 is SGHTA and CDR2 FQGNSA. CDR3 sequence reads: CASSQQGWDEKLFF. The CDR3 region has the DNA TGTGCCAGCAGCCAACAGGGATGGGATGAAAAACTGTTTTTT.

This clone was picked up a small number of times. The chain is built from TRBV5-5 and TRBJ2-7; D is unresolved. Germline V gene data show CDR1 as SGHKS and CDR2 as YYEKEE (reference sequence). Trimming stripped 1 base from V and 5 bases from J, with 13 bases between. The CDR3 has 14 amino acids. The CDR3 sequence is CASSLLPSRDEQYF. The CDR3 nucleotides read TGTGCCAGCAGCTTGTTGCCCTCCCGCGACGAGCAGTACTTC.

This clone was picked up one time. The rearrangement joins TRBV27 to TRBJ2-3; 8 nucleotides align to TRBD2. V was clipped by 5 bases and J by 5 bases; unmatched bases: 6. Germline V lookup: CDR1 MNHEY, CDR2 SMNVEV (reference sequence). The CDR3 runs 14 residues. CDR3 sequence (DNA): TGTGCCAGCAGTGCGCGGGGGGTACAAGATACGCAGTATTTT. The encoded protein is CASSARGVQDTQYF.

This clone was picked up a small number of times. The V gene is TRBV4-1, the J gene TRBJ2-7; 7 bases map to TRBD1. This CDR3 is built from 14 residues. Per germline, CDR1 MGHRA and CDR2 YSYEKL. The V segment lost 0 bases and the J segment 7 bases; nucleotides outside the gene matches: 6. In DNA form, the CDR3 reads TGCGCCAGCAGCCAAGAGTCGGGACAGAGGGAGCAGTACTTC. This codes for CASSQESGQREQYF.

The J gene is TRBJ1-4, the V gene TRBV4-2, with D tentatively TRBD1 (6 bases). The ends were cut back, 5 bases at V and 6 bases at J, with 16 bases in the middle. Germline loops: CDR1 LGHNA, CDR2 YNFKEQ. This CDR3 region has 15 residues. CDR3 in amino acids: CASSVESGADEKLFF. CDR3 nucleotide sequence: TGTGCCAGCAGCGTCGAGTCAGGGGCTGATGAAAAACTGTTTTTT.

This sequence joins TRBV14 and TRBJ1-2, with D maybe TRBD1 (6 bases). Germline-derived CDR1 and CDR2 are SGHDN and FVKESK. V was clipped by 5 bases and J by 4 bases, with 11 bases between them. The length of the CDR3 is 13 residues. CDR3 residues: CASSSTGLYGYTF. DNA of the CDR3: TGTGCCAGCAGCTCGACAGGTCTCTATGGCTACACCTTC.

This rearrangement joins TRBV4-1 to TRBJ1-3, with 9 bases identical to TRBD1. In germline, CDR1 is MGHRA, CDR2 YSYEKL. CDR3 length: 17 amino acids. The trim removed 4 bases at V and 0 bases at J, leaving 7 bases unmatched. The CDR3 DNA reads TGCGCCAGCAGCCGCCACAGGGGGCCTAGCTCTGGAAACACCATATATTTT. Protein: CASSRHRGPSSGNTIYF.

The chain uses TRBV11-1 and TRBJ2-2; 7 nucleotides line up with TRBD2. CDR3 length equals 15 residues. Per the germline V gene, CDR1 is SGHAT and CDR2 is FQDESV (reference sequence). V gave up 3 bases and J gave up 5 bases; unmatched junction bases: 6. CDR3 protein: CASSFEEGGTGELFF. The CDR3, as DNA: TGTGCCAGCAGCTTCGAGGAGGGAGGGACCGGGGAGCTGTTTTTT.

V usage is TRBV30 and J usage is TRBJ1-5; TRBD1 might be the D (6 bases). Trimming pared 0 bases from V and 7 bases from J, leaving 10 bases between. Germline values: CDR1 GTSNPN, CDR2 SVGIG (reference sequence). The CDR3 totals 13 residues. The CDR3 region is CAWSVAGEQPQHF. The DNA for the CDR3 is TGTGCCTGGAGTGTAGCAGGGGAACAGCCCCAGCATTTT.

This clone was observed once. V is TRBV27 and J is TRBJ2-7; TRBD2 is a possible D gene (7 bases). Trimming took 7 bases from V and 6 from J, leaving 16 bases between them. CDR1 is MNHEY, CDR2 SMNVEV, per germline (reference sequence). The CDR3 is made up of 13 amino acids. This CDR3 is CASTQSRGGEQYF. In DNA, the CDR3 is TGTGCCAGCACCCAATCGAGGGGGGGCGAGCAGTACTTC.

The chain recombines TRBV30 with TRBJ1-1; D is perhaps TRBD1 (6 bases). Germline assignment: CDR1 GTSNPN and CDR2 SVGIG (reference sequence). The CDR3 has 12 amino acids. Trimming took off 7 bases at V and 1 base at J, with 10 bases between the two ends. CDR3 loop: CASYRANTEAFF. The CDR3 DNA reads TGTGCCTCTTACAGGGCGAACACTGAAGCTTTCTTT.

The chain carries TRBV2 and TRBJ2-3; TRBD2 agrees at 7 bases. Germline CDR1 SNHLY, CDR2 FYNNEI. The CDR3 extends over 13 amino acids. Trimming at V came to 6 bases and at J to 4 bases, leaving 4 bases not matched to a gene. CDR3 region: CASSGGLSDTQYF. The CDR3 nucleotides are TGTGCCAGCAGCGGGGGGTTGTCAGATACGCAGTATTTT. The whole variable domain, remainder taken from reference TRBV2 and TRBJ2-3, is EPEVTQTPSHQVTQMGQEVILRCVPISNHLYFYWYRQILGQKVEFLVSFYNNEISEKSEIFDDQFSVERPDGSNFTLKIRSTKLEDSAMYFCASSGGLSDTQYFGPGTRLTVL.

The V gene is TRBV2, the J gene TRBJ1-2; D might be TRBD1 (6 bases). The CDR3 sequence is 12 residues long. Germline V lookup: CDR1 SNHLY, CDR2 FYNNEI. Trimming removed 7 bases from V and 8 bases from J, with 14 bases in between. CDR3 sequence reads: CASMTGRSGYTF. The CDR3 coding sequence is TGTGCCAGCATGACAGGCCGGTCGGGCTACACCTTC.

This sequence joins TRBV15 and TRBJ2-3; 9 nucleotides line up with TRBD1. The CDR3 extends over 16 amino acids. With V trimmed by 3 bases and J by 5 bases, 9 bases remained unmatched. Germline CDR1 and CDR2: LNHNV and YYDKDF (reference sequence). The CDR3 bases are TGTGCCACCAGCAGGGGGACGACAGGGGGAGGAGATACGCAGTATTTT. Its translation: CATSRGTTGGGDTQYF.

This clone was counted between two and nine times. The chain uses TRBV7-8 and TRBJ2-3; 9 bases match TRBD2. V lost 1 base to trimming and J lost 8 bases; unmatched junction nucleotides: 7. Germline V gene data show CDR1 as SGHVS and CDR2 as FQNEAQ. The CDR3 is made up of 15 amino acids. The CDR3 sequence is CASSLVAGGPGTQYF. CDR3 nucleotides: TGTGCCAGCAGCTTAGTTGCGGGAGGGCCGGGTACGCAGTATTTT.

The V call is TRBV18, the J call TRBJ1-5, with 7 bases lining up with TRBD1. Looked up from germline, CDR1 is KGHSH and CDR2 is LQKENI. J lost 2 bases, V lost 3 bases, and 4 bases had no gene match. The CDR3 spans 15 residues. The CDR3 bases are TGTGCCAGCTCACCGAGGGGGCAGGGCAATCAGCCCCAGCATTTT. It codes for CASSPRGQGNQPQHF.

This chain connects TRBV30 to TRBJ1-3, with 9 bases aligning to TRBD1. Germline V CDR1 and CDR2: GTSNPN, SVGIG (reference sequence). The CDR3 sequence is 17 residues long. The V segment lost 2 bases and the J segment 2 bases; nucleotides outside the gene matches: 10. Written as DNA, the CDR3 is TGTGCCTGGAGTTCCCCTGGACAGGGGACCCCTGGAAACACCATATATTTT. It codes for CAWSSPGQGTPGNTIYF.

The sample holds a few counts of this clone. The genes are TRBV29-1 and TRBJ2-2; TRBD2 agrees at 9 bases. Germline V gene sequence: CDR1 SQVTM, CDR2 ANQGSEA. The CDR3 length is 15 residues. The junction had 10 bases not matched to a gene; V was cut back by 6 bases and J by 5 bases. This chain's CDR3 is CSVETRGLATGELFF. The CDR3 bases are TGCAGCGTAGAAACACGGGGACTAGCTACCGGGGAGCTGTTTTTT.

The V and J genes are TRBV20-1 and TRBJ1-2; 8 bases are a match to TRBD1. This CDR3 has 10 amino acids. Trimming at V came to 6 bases and at J to 10 bases, leaving 4 bases not matched to a gene. Germline-derived CDR1 and CDR2 are DFQATT and SNEGSKA (reference sequence). The CDR3 bases are TGCAGTGCAATGACAGGGGTCTACACCTTC. Translating it yields CSAMTGVYTF.

The chain employs TRBV19 and TRBJ2-2; tentatively, D is TRBD1 (5 bases). The CDR3 is 14 residues long. Germline V gene data show CDR1 as LNHDA and CDR2 as SQIVND (reference sequence). V lost 3 bases to trimming and J lost 3 bases, with 8 bases between them. The CDR3 loop reads CASSIQGYTGELFF. CDR3 nucleotides: TGTGCCAGTAGTATCCAGGGATACACCGGGGAGCTGTTTTTT.

The chain recombines TRBV19 with TRBJ1-1, with D maybe TRBD1 (5 bases). Germline CDR1 and CDR2: LNHDA and SQIVND (reference sequence). This CDR3 spans 12 amino acids. Trimming took off 1 base at V and 9 bases at J, with 9 bases between the two ends. This CDR3 reads CASSIGRVQAFF. The CDR3 DNA reads as TGTGCCAGTAGTATAGGCAGGGTCCAAGCTTTCTTT.

The J gene is TRBJ2-6, the V gene TRBV7-3; the D is unclear. CDR1 SGHTA and CDR2 FQGTGA come from the germline V gene. Between the trimmed V and J ends, which lost 2 bases and 0 bases, there was a span of 5 bases. CDR3 length equals 15 residues. CDR3: CASSLQASGANVLTF. The CDR3 nucleotides are TGTGCCAGCAGCTTACAGGCCTCTGGGGCCAACGTCCTGACTTTC.